These 19 T cell receptor beta chains were sequenced from one sample in a study of blood T cell repertoires in COVID-19. The data were produced by immunoSEQ multiplex PCR, yet TCRdb's version contains in-frame clones alone and is incomplete. Of just over 80,000 clones in the sample, approximately 80% were seen once. Sequenced material: peripheral blood. The source is an elderly man with acute or convalescent COVID-19.

V and J are TRBV18 and TRBJ2-2, with D possibly TRBD2 on 5 matching bases. CDR3 length: 13 residues. Trimming shortened V by 4 bases and J by 2 bases, and 5 bases separated the two germline ends. Germline V lookup: CDR1 KGHSH, CDR2 LQKENI. CDR3 coding DNA: TGTGCCAGCTCACGACTAAACACCGGGGAGCTGTTTTTT. Translating it yields CASSRLNTGELFF.

This clone is a singleton in its sample. The chain links TRBV5-5 to TRBJ1-1; tentatively, D is TRBD1 (5 bases). The CDR3 totals 13 residues. V lost 4 bases and J lost 0, with 7 bases in between. CDR1 SGHKS and CDR2 YYEKEE come from the germline V gene (reference sequence). CDR3 nucleotide sequence: TGTGCCAGCAGCACGACAGTGAACACTGAAGCTTTCTTT. Residues: CASSTTVNTEAFF.

The chain uses TRBV28 and TRBJ2-7; TRBD1 aligns across 7 bases. J lost 0 bases, V lost 6 bases, and 8 bases had no gene match. Per the germline V gene, CDR1 is MDHEN and CDR2 is SYDVKM. This CDR3 contains 15 residues. CDR3 in amino acids: CASRPGTALSYEQYF. CDR3 nucleotide sequence: TGTGCCAGCAGACCCGGGACAGCTCTCTCCTACGAGCAGTACTTC.

The chain is built from TRBV7-8 and TRBJ1-1; D is uncertain. CDR1 and CDR2 from the germline V gene are SGHVS and FQNEAQ. Trimming removed 5 bases at V and 0 bases at J, with 13 bases between. The CDR3 is 15 amino acids. CDR3 amino acids: CASSPRGRLNTEAFF. The CDR3 bases are TGTGCCAGCAGCCCCCGTGGGCGATTGAACACTGAAGCTTTCTTT.

This clone was counted a single time. This sequence joins TRBV27 and TRBJ2-7, with D unclear. V shed 5 bases and J shed 2 bases, with 13 bases lying between them. Germline values: CDR1 MNHEY, CDR2 SMNVEV (reference sequence). The CDR3 has 14 amino acids. As DNA, the CDR3 is TGTGCCAGCAGTCAGAACCTTATCACCTACGAGCAGTACTTC. Protein product: CASSQNLITYEQYF.

The chain couples TRBV5-4 to TRBJ1-5, with 8 positions matching TRBD1. There are 13 residues in the CDR3. The V segment lost 4 bases and the J segment 6 bases; nucleotides outside the gene matches: 3. CDR1 SGHNT and CDR2 YYREEE come from the germline V gene (reference sequence). In DNA form, the CDR3 reads TGTGCCAGCAGCCCCGGACAGGGTCAGCCCCAGCATTTT. Translating it yields CASSPGQGQPQHF.

The chain has TRBV27 and TRBJ2-3; D remains unclear. V was pared by 0 bases and J by 0 bases, with 7 bases between. The CDR3 is made up of 15 amino acids. The V gene's germline CDR1 is MNHEY and CDR2 SMNVEV (reference sequence). The CDR3 protein is CASSLSRASTDTQYF. Here the CDR3 DNA reads TGTGCCAGCAGTTTATCCCGAGCTAGCACAGATACGCAGTATTTT.

This chain joins TRBV7-9 and TRBJ2-7, with TRBD2 matching over 12 bases. V trimming: 3 bases; J trimming: 3 bases; junction bases outside the gene matches: 3. Germline V gene sequence: CDR1 SEHNR, CDR2 FQNEAQ (reference sequence). The CDR3 is 15 amino acids. As DNA, the CDR3 is TGTGCCAGCAGCTTCACTAGCGGGGGGATCTACGAGCAGTACTTC. Protein sequence: CASSFTSGGIYEQYF.

The CDR3 protein is CASSSGTGGVTGELFF. DNA of the CDR3: TGCGCCAGCAGCTCCGGGACAGGGGGTGTCACCGGGGAGCTGTTTTTT. The rearrangement uses TRBV5-1 and TRBJ2-2; TRBD1 aligns across 11 bases. The V gene end was trimmed by 3 bases and the J gene end by 4 bases; junction bases not matched to a gene: 5. This CDR3 is 16 amino acids long. The germline V gene encodes CDR1 SGHRS and CDR2 YFSETQ.

Here the CDR3 DNA reads TGTGCCAGCAGTGAGACAGGGCTCGAGACCCAGTACTTC. Translating it yields CASSETGLETQYF. The chain recombines TRBV2 with TRBJ2-5, with 7 bases aligning to TRBD1. The CDR3 contains 13 residues. Germline CDR1 and CDR2: SNHLY and FYNNEI. After removal of 3 bases from V and 5 bases from J, the junction contained 3 bases not matched to a gene. Together with reference TRBV2 and TRBJ2-5, the CDR3 gives the full variable domain: EPEVTQTPSHQVTQMGQEVILRCVPISNHLYFYWYRQILGQKVEFLVSFYNNEISEKSEIFDDQFSVERPDGSNFTLKIRSTKLEDSAMYFCASSETGLETQYFGPGTRLLVL.

V gene TRBV7-2 combines with J gene TRBJ1-5, with TRBD1 matching 9 bases. Germline CDR1 reads SGHTA; CDR2 reads FQGNSA. V gave up 6 bases and J gave up 4 bases; unmatched junction bases: 10. CDR3 size: 16 residues. This CDR3 is CASSKVGTGKNQPQHF. The CDR3 DNA reads as TGTGCCAGCAGTAAAGTCGGGACAGGGAAAAATCAGCCCCAGCATTTT.

V gene TRBV30 combines with J gene TRBJ1-3, with D possibly being TRBD1 (5 bases). The CDR3 covers 13 residues. The V gene lost 1 base and the J gene lost 4 bases, with 8 bases spanning the gap. Per germline, CDR1 GTSNPN and CDR2 SVGIG (reference sequence). CDR3 in amino acids: CAWSAGRGNTIYF. CDR3 coding DNA: TGTGCCTGGAGTGCAGGGCGGGGAAACACCATATATTTT.

The gene calls are TRBV7-9 and TRBJ2-7; TRBD1 matches 7 bases. Germline assignment: CDR1 SEHNR and CDR2 FQNEAQ (reference sequence). V was clipped by 5 bases and J by 4 bases; unmatched bases: 8. This CDR3 spans 14 amino acids. The CDR3 DNA reads TGTGCCAGCAGCACAGGGGTCCCCCCTTACGAGCAGTACTTC. Protein sequence: CASSTGVPPYEQYF.

This chain connects TRBV7-2 to TRBJ1-1; possible D gene TRBD1, 5 bases. Germline V lookup: CDR1 SGHTA, CDR2 FQGNSA. The V and J ends lost 3 bases and 8 bases respectively, with 7 bases between them. CDR3 length equals 11 residues. The CDR3, as DNA: TGTGCCAGCAGCTTTTACAGGGAAGCTTTCTTT. It translates to CASSFYREAFF.

This chain uses TRBV5-1 with TRBJ1-4, with D perhaps TRBD1 (6 bases). CDR1 and CDR2 from the germline V gene are SGHRS and YFSETQ. The CDR3 covers 14 residues. V was cut by 3 bases and J by 7 bases, with 13 bases left in between. This CDR3 reads CASSSQGRGEKLFF. CDR3 nucleotide sequence: TGCGCCAGCAGCTCGCAGGGGAGGGGTGAAAAACTGTTTTTT.

For the CDR3, the DNA is TGTGCCAGCAGTTACAGTGTCTATGGCTACACCTTC. It translates to CASSYSVYGYTF. This sequence joins TRBV28 and TRBJ1-2; D ambiguous. Trimming took off 4 bases at V and 4 bases at J, with 7 bases between the two ends. Looked up from germline, CDR1 is MDHEN and CDR2 is SYDVKM. The CDR3 runs to 12 residues.

The chain couples TRBV5-4 to TRBJ1-2; D is undetermined. Trimming stripped 0 bases from V and 8 bases from J, with 14 bases between. Germline V lookup: CDR1 SGHNT, CDR2 YYREEE (reference sequence). CDR3 size: 14 residues. Here the CDR3 reads CASSLDRGTDGYTF. The CDR3 nucleotides read TGTGCCAGCAGCTTGGATCGGGGTACTGACGGCTACACCTTC.

The chain has TRBV19 and TRBJ1-2; maybe TRBD1 (5 bases). This CDR3 has 15 amino acids. Germline loops: CDR1 LNHDA, CDR2 SQIVND (reference sequence). V lost 7 bases, J lost 0 bases, and 15 bases lay in between. Here the CDR3 reads CASTGPGIPNYGYTF. The CDR3 DNA reads as TGTGCCAGTACTGGGCCAGGGATCCCTAACTATGGCTACACCTTC.

Notes on this clone: The identical CDR3 is also encoded by other nucleotide sequences in the sample. The genes are TRBV3-1 (or the pseudogene TRBV3-2) and TRBJ1-1; possibly TRBD1 for D (6 bases). Germline lookup yields CDR1 LGHDT and CDR2 YNNKEL (reference sequence). Between the trimmed V and J ends, which lost 4 bases and 1 base, there was a span of 10 bases. The CDR3 contains 14 residues. CDR3 DNA: TGTGCCAGCAGCCTCGGACAGCCGAACACTGAAGCTTTCTTT. Its translation: CASSLGQPNTEAFF.